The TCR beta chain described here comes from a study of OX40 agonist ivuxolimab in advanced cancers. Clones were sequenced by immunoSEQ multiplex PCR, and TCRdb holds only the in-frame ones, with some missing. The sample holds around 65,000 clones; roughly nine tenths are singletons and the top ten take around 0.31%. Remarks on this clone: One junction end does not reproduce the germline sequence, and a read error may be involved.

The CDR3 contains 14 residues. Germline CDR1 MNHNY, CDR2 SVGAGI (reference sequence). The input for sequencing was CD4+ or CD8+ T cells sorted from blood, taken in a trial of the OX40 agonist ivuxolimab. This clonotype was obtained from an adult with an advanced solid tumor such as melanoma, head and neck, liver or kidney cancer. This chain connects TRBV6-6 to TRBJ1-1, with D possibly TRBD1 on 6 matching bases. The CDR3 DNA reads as TGTGCCAGCAGTTACTCGTCAGGGGACACCGAAGCTTTCTTT. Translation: CASSYSSGDTEAFF.